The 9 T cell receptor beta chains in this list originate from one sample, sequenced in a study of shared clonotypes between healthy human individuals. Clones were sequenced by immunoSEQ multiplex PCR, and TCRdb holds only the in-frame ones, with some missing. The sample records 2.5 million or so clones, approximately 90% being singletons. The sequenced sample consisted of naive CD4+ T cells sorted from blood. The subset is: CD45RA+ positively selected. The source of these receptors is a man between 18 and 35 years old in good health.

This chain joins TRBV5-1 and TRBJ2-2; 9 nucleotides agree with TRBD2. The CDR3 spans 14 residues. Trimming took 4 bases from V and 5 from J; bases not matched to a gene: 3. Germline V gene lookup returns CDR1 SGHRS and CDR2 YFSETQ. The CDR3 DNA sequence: TGCGCCAGCAGCCCGAGCGGGGGGACCGGGGAGCTGTTTTTT. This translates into CASSPSGGTGELFF.

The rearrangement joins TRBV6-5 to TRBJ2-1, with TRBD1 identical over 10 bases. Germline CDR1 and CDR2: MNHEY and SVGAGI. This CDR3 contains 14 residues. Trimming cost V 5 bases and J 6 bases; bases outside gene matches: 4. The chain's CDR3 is CASSRDRGINEQFF. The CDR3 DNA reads TGTGCCAGCAGTAGGGACAGGGGAATCAATGAGCAGTTCTTC.

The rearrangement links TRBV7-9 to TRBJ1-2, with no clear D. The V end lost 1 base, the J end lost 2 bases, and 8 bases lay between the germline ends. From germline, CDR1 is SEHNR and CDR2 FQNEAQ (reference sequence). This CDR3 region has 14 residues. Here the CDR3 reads CASSLGEPNYGYTF. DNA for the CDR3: TGTGCCAGCAGCTTAGGGGAACCAAACTATGGCTACACCTTC. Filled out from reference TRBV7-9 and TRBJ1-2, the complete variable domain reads DTGVSQNPRHKITKRGQNVTFRCDPISEHNRLYWYRQTLGQGPEFLTYFQNEAQLEKSRLLSDRFSAERPKGSFSTLEIQRTEQGDSAMYLCASSLGEPNYGYTFGSGTRLTVV.

The CDR3 is CAISEEGFWEAFF. CDR3 bases: TGTGCCATCAGTGAGGAAGGGTTTTGGGAAGCTTTCTTT. The chain couples TRBV10-3 to TRBJ1-1; D ambiguous. With 2 bases removed from V and 8 bases from J, the gap between germline ends came to 12 bases. This CDR3 region has 13 residues. The V gene's germline CDR1 is ENHRY and CDR2 SYGVKD.

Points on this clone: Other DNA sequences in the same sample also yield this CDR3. The CDR3 region has the DNA TGTGCCAGCTCACCACCGGGACAAGGAAATTCACCCCTCCACTTT. This codes for CASSPPGQGNSPLHF. The V gene is TRBV18, the J gene TRBJ1-6; weak D call: TRBD1 (6 bases). The CDR3 consists of 15 residues. The germline V gene encodes CDR1 KGHSH and CDR2 LQKENI. V lost 0 bases to trimming and J lost 7 bases, with 10 bases between them.

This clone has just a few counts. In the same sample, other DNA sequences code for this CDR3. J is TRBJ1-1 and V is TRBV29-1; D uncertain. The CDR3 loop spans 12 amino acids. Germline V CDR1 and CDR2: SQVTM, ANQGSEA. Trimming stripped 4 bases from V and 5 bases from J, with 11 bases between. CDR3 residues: CSVGTGKTEAFF. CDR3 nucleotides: TGCAGCGTTGGTACGGGTAAGACTGAAGCTTTCTTT. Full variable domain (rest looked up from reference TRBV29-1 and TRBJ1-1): SAVISQKPSRDICQRGTSLTIQCQVDSQVTMMFWYRQQPGQSLTLIATANQGSEATYESGFVIDKFPISRPNLTFSTLTVSNMSPEDSSIYLCSVGTGKTEAFFGQGTRLTVV.

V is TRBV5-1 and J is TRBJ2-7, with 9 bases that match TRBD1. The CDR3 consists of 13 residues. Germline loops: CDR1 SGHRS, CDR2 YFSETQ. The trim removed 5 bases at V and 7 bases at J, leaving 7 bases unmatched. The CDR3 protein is CASRPQGAGEQYF. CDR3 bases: TGCGCCAGCAGACCACAGGGGGCGGGGGAGCAGTACTTC.

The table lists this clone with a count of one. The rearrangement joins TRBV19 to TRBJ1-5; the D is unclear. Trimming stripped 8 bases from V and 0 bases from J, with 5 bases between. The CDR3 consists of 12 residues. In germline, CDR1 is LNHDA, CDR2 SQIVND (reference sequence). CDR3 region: CASDNSNQPQHF. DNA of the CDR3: TGTGCCAGTGACAATAGCAATCAGCCCCAGCATTTT.

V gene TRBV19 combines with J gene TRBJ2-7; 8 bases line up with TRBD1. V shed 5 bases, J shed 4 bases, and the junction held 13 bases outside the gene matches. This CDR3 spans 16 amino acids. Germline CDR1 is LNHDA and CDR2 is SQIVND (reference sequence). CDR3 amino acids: CASSWAPGRGPYEQYF. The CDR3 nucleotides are TGTGCCAGTAGTTGGGCCCCAGGCAGGGGGCCTTACGAGCAGTACTTC.